The rows below give T cell receptor beta chains drawn from one sample of a study of a mutant IDH1 vaccine in newly diagnosed glioma. This table comes from immunoSEQ multiplex PCR, and its TCRdb copy is limited to in-frame clones, with some not included. Of about 66,000 clones detected, approximately 86% appear once; the ten largest clones hold 2.9%. The sample here was PBMCs, taken from a glioma patient treated with radiotherapy, temozolomide or both. These receptors all stem from a young man with glioma. Both conserved end residues are part of each CDR3. D genes are given only for firm matches. The listing skips clone size in some rows; elsewhere it reads once, few, many or a size class.

v_gene: TRBV7-2
abundance: -
j_gene: TRBJ2-7
d_gene: TRBD1
CDR3nt: TGTGCCAGCAGCTTACGGACAGGGTCTGGCCACGAGCAGTACTTC
CDR3aa: CASSLRTGSGHEQYF

v_gene: TRBV19
abundance: few
j_gene: TRBJ1-1
d_gene: TRBD1
CDR3nt: TGTGCCAGTAGTATTGACGCTCGACAGGGGGCTCGTTGGACTGAAGCTTTCTTT
CDR3aa: CASSIDARQGARWTEAFF

v_gene: TRBV2
abundance: -
j_gene: TRBJ1-1
d_gene: -
CDR3nt: TGTGCCAGCAGTCTTTTAGGGGGGGCAGATGAAGCTTTCTTT
CDR3aa: CASSLLGGADEAFF

v_gene: TRBV4-1
abundance: -
j_gene: TRBJ2-4
d_gene: -
CDR3nt: TGCGCCAGCAGCCCCCGGGACTCGCAAAGGGTACTAGCCAAAAACATTCAGTACTTC
CDR3aa: CASSPRDSQRVLAKNIQYF

v_gene: TRBV4-1
abundance: -
j_gene: TRBJ1-1
d_gene: TRBD1
CDR3nt: TGCGCCAGCAGCCAAGATGACAGGGGGCTTACTGAAGCTTTCTTT
CDR3aa: CASSQDDRGLTEAFF

v_gene: TRBV5-1
abundance: -
j_gene: TRBJ2-5
d_gene: -
CDR3nt: TGCGCCAGCAGCTCCCCCCAGGCCCAGTACTTC
CDR3aa: CASSSPQAQYF

v_gene: TRBV7-2
abundance: -
j_gene: TRBJ2-3
d_gene: -
CDR3nt: TGTGCCAGCAGCTTGGGAACCCTCACAGATACGCAGTATTTT
CDR3aa: CASSLGTLTDTQYF

v_gene: TRBV6-5
abundance: -
j_gene: TRBJ1-3
d_gene: TRBD1
CDR3nt: TGTGCCAGCAGTTACGGACAGGGCCTCTCTGGAAACACCATATATTTT
CDR3aa: CASSYGQGLSGNTIYF

v_gene: TRBV28
abundance: -
j_gene: TRBJ1-4
d_gene: -
CDR3nt: TGTGCCAGCAGTTTTCGCCTCCGGGAGGAAAAACTGTTTTTT
CDR3aa: CASSFRLREEKLFF

v_gene: TRBV7-9
abundance: -
j_gene: TRBJ1-3
d_gene: TRBD1
CDR3nt: TGTGCCAGCAGCTGGCCCGGGACAGGGTCTGGAAACACCATATATTTT
CDR3aa: CASSWPGTGSGNTIYF

v_gene: TRBV29-1
abundance: -
j_gene: TRBJ1-1
d_gene: -
CDR3nt: TGCAGCGTCGCTCAGGGAGGGGGGACTGAAGCTTTCTTT
CDR3aa: CSVAQGGGTEAFF

v_gene: TRBV19
abundance: -
j_gene: TRBJ1-1
d_gene: -
CDR3nt: TGTGCCAGTAGTATAGACAGGGGACTGAACACTGAAGCTTTCTTT
CDR3aa: CASSIDRGLNTEAFF

v_gene: TRBV11-2
abundance: -
j_gene: TRBJ2-7
d_gene: -
CDR3nt: TGTGCCAGCAGCAGTTGGACAATAGGAGGCTACGAGCAGTACTTC
CDR3aa: CASSSWTIGGYEQYF

v_gene: TRBV5-4
abundance: -
j_gene: TRBJ2-1
d_gene: -
CDR3nt: TGTGCCAGCAGCTTGGCAGAGCATGAGCAGTTCTTC
CDR3aa: CASSLAEHEQFF

v_gene: TRBV7-9
abundance: -
j_gene: TRBJ1-3
d_gene: -
CDR3nt: TGTGCCAGCAGCTTTAAGCGAGGGATCGGTACGAACACCATATATTTT
CDR3aa: CASSFKRGIGTNTIYF

v_gene: TRBV4-2
abundance: -
j_gene: TRBJ2-2
d_gene: -
CDR3nt: TGTGCCAGCAGCCAAGATGGCGGTGCCGGGGAGCTGTTTTTT
CDR3aa: CASSQDGGAGELFF

v_gene: TRBV21-1
abundance: -
j_gene: TRBJ2-7
d_gene: -
CDR3nt: TGTGCCAGCAGCAAATATTCTCGTAACCTTAACTCCTACGAGCAGTACTTC
CDR3aa: CASSKYSRNLNSYEQYF

v_gene: TRBV11-3
abundance: -
j_gene: TRBJ2-5
d_gene: TRBD1
CDR3nt: TGTGCCAGCAGCAGGTGGACAGGGGAGGAGACCCAGTACTTC
CDR3aa: CASSRWTGEETQYF

v_gene: TRBV5-1
abundance: once
j_gene: TRBJ1-6
d_gene: -
CDR3nt: TGCGCCAGCAGCTTGGTTCCGATAGGGGCCGCCGATAATTCACCCCTCCACTTT
CDR3aa: CASSLVPIGAADNSPLHF

v_gene: TRBV6-1
abundance: -
j_gene: TRBJ1-5
d_gene: TRBD1
CDR3nt: TGTGCCAGCAATACCGGGACAGTCAATCAGCCCCAGCATTTT
CDR3aa: CASNTGTVNQPQHF

v_gene: TRBV15
abundance: -
j_gene: TRBJ1-1
d_gene: -
CDR3nt: TGTGCCACCAGCAGAGATCGGTGGTCTATTAACACTGAAGCTTTCTTT
CDR3aa: CATSRDRWSINTEAFF

v_gene: TRBV5-5
abundance: -
j_gene: TRBJ2-5
d_gene: -
CDR3nt: TGTGCCAGCAGCCAACCCTTCACAGGCTACCAAGAGACCCAGTACTTC
CDR3aa: CASSQPFTGYQETQYF